One sample yielded the 14 T cell receptor beta chains listed below, sequenced in a study of beta chain features in type 1 diabetes. Study-level findings and limits: A moderate, significant TCRB CDR3 shortening appeared in type 1 diabetes across four CD4+ subsets.

The antigens these receptors bind are not known. Expressed TCRB transcripts were sequenced, since all the RNA that had been isolated was reverse transcribed. Profiling relied on immunoSEQ multiplex PCR, and the TCRdb table lists in-frame clones only, not all of them. This sample carries about 360,000 clones, roughly 12% of them seen once, and the ten largest clones take about 0.01%. Sequencing was carried out using naive CD4+ T cells from blood. Source of these receptors: a woman aged 18-29 years with type 1 diabetes.

This clone was picked up a small number of times. The chain combines TRBV5-6 with TRBJ2-7; 10 bases map to TRBD1. The CDR3 is 16 amino acids. The V segment lost 0 bases and the J segment 3 bases; nucleotides outside the gene matches: 6. Germline CDR1 and CDR2: SGHDT and YYEEEE. CDR3 loop: CASSLETGTGDYEQYF. The DNA of the CDR3 is TGTGCCAGCAGCTTGGAAACCGGGACAGGGGACTACGAGCAGTACTTC.

The V call is TRBV29-1, the J call TRBJ2-6, with 8 bases aligning to TRBD1. The CDR3 has 16 residues. The V gene end was trimmed by 4 bases and the J gene end by 2 bases; junction bases not matched to a gene: 7. The germline gives CDR1 SQVTM, CDR2 ANQGSEA. The CDR3 here is CSVAGTGLAGANVLTF. Here the CDR3 DNA reads TGCAGCGTTGCCGGGACAGGTTTGGCTGGGGCCAACGTCCTGACTTTC.

This clone was recorded a few times. This rearrangement joins TRBV30 to TRBJ1-5; D not certain. From germline, CDR1 is GTSNPN and CDR2 SVGIG (reference sequence). V was trimmed by 2 bases and J by 5 bases, leaving 10 bases between them. The CDR3 extends over 13 amino acids. CDR3 sequence: CAWSFGSDQPQHF. The CDR3 coding sequence is TGTGCCTGGAGTTTCGGGTCTGATCAGCCCCAGCATTTT.

The chain is built from TRBV15 and TRBJ1-2; D is unresolved. With 7 bases removed from V and 0 bases from J, the gap between germline ends came to 15 bases. Germline V lookup: CDR1 LNHNV, CDR2 YYDKDF (reference sequence). The CDR3 is 15 amino acids. The CDR3 is CATTPAIKANYGYTF. The CDR3 DNA reads TGTGCCACCACACCTGCGATTAAAGCTAACTATGGCTACACCTTC.

The sample holds a few counts of this clone. J is TRBJ1-5 and V is TRBV6-5; D gene unclear. This CDR3 spans 14 amino acids. Trimming stripped 7 bases from V and 6 bases from J, with 16 bases between. Germline loops: CDR1 MNHEY, CDR2 SVGAGI. CDR3 bases: TGTGCCAGCACCCACCTGAGGGCGACTCAGCCCCAGCATTTT. Its protein is CASTHLRATQPQHF.

The rearrangement uses TRBV9 and TRBJ2-2; D is possibly TRBD1 (5 bases). Germline CDR1 SGDLS, CDR2 YYNGEE. V was clipped by 1 base and J by 0 bases, with 16 bases between them. The CDR3 has 18 amino acids. CDR3 region: CASSVQGLVRANTGELFF. In nucleotides, the CDR3 is TGTGCCAGCAGCGTACAGGGTTTGGTACGAGCGAACACCGGGGAGCTGTTTTTT.

The chain uses TRBV5-1 and TRBJ2-7, with D tentatively TRBD1 (5 bases). Trimming left V 3 bases short and J 6 bases short, with 16 bases between. This CDR3 has 14 residues. Germline-derived CDR1 and CDR2 are SGHRS and YFSETQ. The CDR3, as DNA: TGCGCCAGCAGCTCCCCAAGCGCAGGGCTCGAGCAGTACTTC. The encoded protein is CASSSPSAGLEQYF.

The sample holds a few counts of this clone. The chain employs TRBV7-6 and TRBJ1-1, with 8 bases fitting TRBD1. From germline, CDR1 is SGHVS and CDR2 FNYEAQ. The ends lost 1 base at V and 5 bases at J; junction bases unmatched: 6. CDR3 length: 15 amino acids. The chain's CDR3 is CASSLVQGAGTEAFF. CDR3 sequence (DNA): TGTGCCAGCAGCTTAGTGCAGGGGGCAGGGACTGAAGCTTTCTTT.

This clone was seen a few times. The CDR3 is CASTPGGTNEKLFF. The CDR3 DNA reads TGTGCCAGCACCCCCGGAGGGACTAATGAAAAACTGTTTTTT. The gene calls are TRBV28 and TRBJ1-4; D gene uncertain. Per the germline V gene, CDR1 is MDHEN and CDR2 is SYDVKM. The V and J ends lost 7 bases and 2 bases respectively, with 11 bases between them. The CDR3 is made up of 14 amino acids.

V gene TRBV28 combines with J gene TRBJ1-3; 7 nucleotides agree with TRBD1. This CDR3 comprises 15 residues. Germline CDR1 reads MDHEN; CDR2 reads SYDVKM. V was clipped by 2 bases and J by 2 bases; unmatched bases: 3. CDR3 sequence: CASSLRTGTGNTIYF. The CDR3, as DNA: TGTGCCAGCAGTTTAAGGACAGGCACTGGAAACACCATATATTTT.

This chain connects TRBV5-1 to TRBJ1-1, with a possible D match to TRBD1 (6 bases). CDR1 is SGHRS and CDR2 is YFSETQ in the germline V gene. V lost 3 bases and J 3 bases, leaving 12 bases between the germline ends. CDR3 length: 14 residues. As DNA, the CDR3 is TGCGCCAGCAGCTACGGGACAACGGACACTGAAGCTTTCTTT. It encodes CASSYGTTDTEAFF.

This clone has only a few counts. The gene calls are TRBV29-1 and TRBJ1-1; D is unclear. The CDR3 is made up of 13 amino acids. Germline CDR1 reads SQVTM; CDR2 reads ANQGSEA. Trimming took 0 bases from V and 0 from J, leaving 5 bases between them. The CDR3 reads CSVEEQMNTEAFF. CDR3 sequence (DNA): TGCAGCGTTGAAGAACAGATGAACACTGAAGCTTTCTTT. Filled out from reference TRBV29-1 and TRBJ1-1, the complete variable domain reads SAVISQKPSRDICQRGTSLTIQCQVDSQVTMMFWYRQQPGQSLTLIATANQGSEATYESGFVIDKFPISRPNLTFSTLTVSNMSPEDSSIYLCSVEEQMNTEAFFGQGTRLTVV.

The genes are TRBV25-1 and TRBJ2-1; 8 bases match TRBD1. This CDR3 region has 11 residues. Trimming at V came to 7 bases and at J to 9 bases, leaving 2 bases not matched to a gene. Germline V CDR1 and CDR2: MGHDK, SYGVNS. CDR3 nucleotide sequence: TGTGCCAGCACAGGGGGCGGTGAGCAGTTCTTC. This sequence encodes CASTGGGEQFF.

This clone was observed a single time. The V and J genes are TRBV28 and TRBJ1-2; 7 bases map to TRBD1. The CDR3 is 14 residues long. CDR1 MDHEN and CDR2 SYDVKM come from the germline V gene. Losses at the gene ends were 8 bases for V and 3 bases for J; bases not matched to a gene: 9. The CDR3 DNA is TGTGCCAGCGGTCATGACAGGGTAGACTATGGCTACACCTTC. Its protein product is CASGHDRVDYGYTF.